This paragraph reports one T cell receptor (beta chain). Its antigen is still unknown. V was clipped by 5 bases and J by 2 bases; unmatched bases: 10. The CDR3 runs 17 residues. Germline-derived CDR1 and CDR2 are SEHNR and FQNEAQ (reference sequence). This sample was included in a study of graft-versus-host responses after intestinal transplantation. Study information: Every one of the recipients received anti-thymocyte globulin induction and afterwards took tacrolimus and steroids for around 3 years.

Findings and caveats of the study: High graft-versus-host to host-versus-graft T cell clonal ratios marked allografts of patients with graft-donor macrochimerism. Recipient-marrow GvH clones were detected, some having first appeared in ileum or blood. Circulating GvH clone levels at their peak were associated with HvG declines (early post-transplant).

This table comes from immunoSEQ multiplex PCR, and its TCRdb copy is limited to in-frame clones, with some not included. The sample has about 85,000 clones, 85% to 95% seen once. This specimen was unstimulated CD8+ T cells sorted from spleen or lymph node cells, taken before transplant. The receptor comes from a human donor who was the organ donor for an intestinal transplant. This chain links TRBV7-9 with TRBJ1-4, with TRBD1 identical over 8 bases. CDR3: CASSLSQGARTNEKLFF. Written as DNA, the CDR3 is TGTGCCAGCAGCCTTAGCCAGGGGGCGCGGACTAATGAAAAACTGTTTTTT. Full variable domain (remainder filled in from reference TRBV7-9 and TRBJ1-4): DTGVSQNPRHKITKRGQNVTFRCDPISEHNRLYWYRQTLGQGPEFLTYFQNEAQLEKSRLLSDRFSAERPKGSFSTLEIQRTEQGDSAMYLCASSLSQGARTNEKLFFGSGTQLSVL.